This T cell receptor beta chain was sequenced during a study of cytomegalovirus exposure and HLA in healthy donors. The junction had 17 bases not matched to a gene; V was cut back by 4 bases and J by 5 bases. The germline V gene encodes CDR1 SGHAT and CDR2 FQNNGV. This CDR3 contains 18 residues. Overall study findings and caveats: In vitro testing confirmed three CMV-associated chains as specific for CMV antigens. Relative to the approximately 700-donor mean, N-insertions were reportedly fewer in an Asian-associated ancestry cluster in a later analysis.

PCR employed 60 Vbeta and 13 Jbeta primers. In the study's own analysis: Approximately 78 million unique TCR beta chains, roughly 11 million of them shared, were counted by a later analysis. This table comes from immunoSEQ multiplex PCR, and its TCRdb copy is limited to in-frame clones, with some not included. D and trimming were read from the DNA, whereas the V and J calls and clone size are those reported in that table. The sample totals about 88,000 clones. Note on this clone: Its antigen remains unidentified.

This clonotype originated in a girl between 10 and 17 years old in good health and CMV-seropositive. Sequenced: PBMCs. V usage is TRBV11-2 and J usage is TRBJ2-5; the match to TRBD1 covers 9 bases. CDR3: CASSSKGGQGIIGETQYF. Here the CDR3 DNA reads TGTGCCAGCAGCTCTAAGGGGGGACAGGGAATTATAGGGGAGACCCAGTACTTC.